This entry describes one T cell receptor (beta chain). What it binds is not known. Looked up from germline, CDR1 is ENHRY and CDR2 is SYGVKD. The CDR3 has 16 amino acids. The ends lost 3 bases at V and 4 bases at J; junction bases unmatched: 6. Some clones are missing from TCRdb's copy, which holds only in-frame ones; the method was immunoSEQ multiplex PCR. In the table there are approximately 63,000 clones, approximately 79% of which are singletons. This sample was taken from a study of OX40 agonist ivuxolimab in advanced cancers. Overall study context: Participants, around 80% male, averaged approximately 56 years of age, ranging from about 23 to 79.

Study observations and caveats: At 0.1 to 3.0 mg/kg and by week 6, CD4+ and CD8+ T cells in the blood had expanded clonally.

The J gene is TRBJ2-1, the V gene TRBV10-3; 10 bases match TRBD2. The receptor's source is an adult with an advanced solid tumor such as melanoma, head and neck, liver or kidney cancer. The sample in question was CD4+ or CD8+ T cells sorted from blood, obtained in a trial of the OX40 agonist ivuxolimab. The DNA of the CDR3 is TGTGCCATCAGTGAAGATCGACTAGCGGGTTACAATGAGCAGTTCTTC. Translating gives CAISEDRLAGYNEQFF.